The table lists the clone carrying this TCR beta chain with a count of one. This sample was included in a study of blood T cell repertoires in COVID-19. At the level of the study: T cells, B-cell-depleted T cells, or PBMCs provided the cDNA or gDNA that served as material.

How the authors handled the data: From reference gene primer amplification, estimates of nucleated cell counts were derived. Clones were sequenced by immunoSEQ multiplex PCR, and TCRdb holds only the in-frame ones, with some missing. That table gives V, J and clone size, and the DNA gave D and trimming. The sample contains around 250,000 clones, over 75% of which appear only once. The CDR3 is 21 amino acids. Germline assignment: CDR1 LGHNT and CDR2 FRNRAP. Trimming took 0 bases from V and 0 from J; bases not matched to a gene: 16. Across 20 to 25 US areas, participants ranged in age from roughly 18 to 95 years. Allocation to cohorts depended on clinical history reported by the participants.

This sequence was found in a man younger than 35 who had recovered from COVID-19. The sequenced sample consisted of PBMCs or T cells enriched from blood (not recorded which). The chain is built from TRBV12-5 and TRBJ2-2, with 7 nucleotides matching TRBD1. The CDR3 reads CASGLVTRGTAFNANTGELFF. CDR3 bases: TGTGCTAGTGGTTTGGTTACTCGAGGGACAGCCTTTAATGCGAACACCGGGGAGCTGTTTTTT.